This entry features one T cell receptor beta chain sequence. Naive CD8 cells lacked CD45RO, underwent positive selection for CCR7 and left out terminally differentiated effector memory CD45RA+ cells. CDR1 and CDR2 from the germline V gene are SGHRS and YFSETQ. Between the trimmed V and J ends, which lost 2 bases and 0 bases, there was a span of 9 bases. The CDR3 sequence is 14 residues long. This sample is part of a study of shared clonotypes between healthy human individuals. Profiled with immunoSEQ multiplex PCR; TCRdb holds only in-frame clones, not every one. The data show hundreds of thousands of clones, approximately 95% seen once.

Sequences were obtained from naive CD8+ T cells sorted from blood. This clonotype was sampled from a woman aged 25 to 39 in good health. The chain links TRBV5-1 to TRBJ2-7; D could derive from TRBD1 or TRBD2 (6 bases each). CDR3 sequence: CASSFRGDSYEQYF. The CDR3 DNA sequence: TGCGCCAGCAGCTTTAGGGGGGACTCCTACGAGCAGTACTTC.